This TCR beta chain was observed in a study of cytomegalovirus exposure and HLA in healthy donors. Study-wide points: Accounts indicate the classifier identified cytomegalovirus status with strong specificity and sensitivity. Differences between HLA loci emerged in a later analysis of TCR association rates, with DRB1 most and HLA-C fewest.

Vbeta (60) and Jbeta (13) primers were used in the PCR. This table comes from immunoSEQ multiplex PCR, and its TCRdb copy is limited to in-frame clones, with some not included. The table has around 170,000 clones, over 65% seen once; the top ten hold around 1.5%. V dropped 0 bases and J dropped 8 bases, with 11 bases sitting between them. This CDR3 region has 13 residues. Germline V CDR1 and CDR2: SGHNT, YYREEE (reference sequence). As regards this clone: Its specificity is not known.

The clonotype originates from a man between 18 and 35 years old in good health and CMV-seronegative. The sequenced material came from PBMCs. The rearrangement uses TRBV5-4 and TRBJ1-2; D might be TRBD1 (5 bases). CDR3 nucleotides: TGTGCCAGCAGCTTGGTCAGGGAAAGGGGCTACACCTTC. Its protein is CASSLVRERGYTF. Combining the CDR3 with reference TRBV5-4 and TRBJ1-2 gives the whole variable domain ETGVTQSPTHLIKTRGQQVTLRCSSQSGHNTVSWYQQALGQGPQFIFQYYREEENGRGNFPPRFSGLQFPNYSSELNVNALELDDSALYLCASSLVRERGYTFGSGTRLTVV.